The sequence of this T cell receptor (beta chain) was determined in a study of blood T cell repertoires in COVID-19. Overall study: COVID-19 samples collected from the United States, Italy and Spain covered acute and convalescent phases. In each case, the material was cDNA or gDNA derived from T cells, B-cell-depleted T cells, or PBMCs.

Original processing methods: Counts of nucleated cells, estimated from reference gene primer amplification, were obtained. The repertoire was sequenced with immunoSEQ multiplex PCR; TCRdb's copy has only in-frame clones and lacks some. V, J and clone size derive from that table, while D and trimming were established from the DNA sequence. The data hold under 300,000 clones, with approximately 89% observed a single time. J was trimmed by 6 bases and V by 0 bases; bases with no gene match: 7. The CDR3 sequence is 16 residues long. Germline loops: CDR1 LNHDA, CDR2 SQIVND (reference sequence). Sequencing was done on a sample of peripheral blood. The clonotype was recovered from a woman aged 40 to 50 who had recovered from COVID-19. The rearrangement links TRBV19 to TRBJ2-2, with 7 bases lining up with TRBD2. CDR3 residues: CASSIDQAGRAGELFF. The CDR3 DNA reads TGTGCCAGTAGTATAGATCAGGCGGGGAGGGCCGGGGAGCTGTTTTTT.